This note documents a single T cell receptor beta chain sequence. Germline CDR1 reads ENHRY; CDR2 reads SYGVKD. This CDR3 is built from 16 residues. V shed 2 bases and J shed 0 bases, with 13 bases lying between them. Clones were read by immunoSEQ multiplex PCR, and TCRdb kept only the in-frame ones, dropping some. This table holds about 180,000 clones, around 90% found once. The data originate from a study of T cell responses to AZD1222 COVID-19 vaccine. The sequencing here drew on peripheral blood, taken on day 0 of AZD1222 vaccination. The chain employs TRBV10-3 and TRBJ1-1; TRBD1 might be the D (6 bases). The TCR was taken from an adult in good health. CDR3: CAISERGGGMNTEAFF. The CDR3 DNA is TGTGCCATCAGTGAGAGGGGAGGGGGTATGAACACTGAAGCTTTCTTT.